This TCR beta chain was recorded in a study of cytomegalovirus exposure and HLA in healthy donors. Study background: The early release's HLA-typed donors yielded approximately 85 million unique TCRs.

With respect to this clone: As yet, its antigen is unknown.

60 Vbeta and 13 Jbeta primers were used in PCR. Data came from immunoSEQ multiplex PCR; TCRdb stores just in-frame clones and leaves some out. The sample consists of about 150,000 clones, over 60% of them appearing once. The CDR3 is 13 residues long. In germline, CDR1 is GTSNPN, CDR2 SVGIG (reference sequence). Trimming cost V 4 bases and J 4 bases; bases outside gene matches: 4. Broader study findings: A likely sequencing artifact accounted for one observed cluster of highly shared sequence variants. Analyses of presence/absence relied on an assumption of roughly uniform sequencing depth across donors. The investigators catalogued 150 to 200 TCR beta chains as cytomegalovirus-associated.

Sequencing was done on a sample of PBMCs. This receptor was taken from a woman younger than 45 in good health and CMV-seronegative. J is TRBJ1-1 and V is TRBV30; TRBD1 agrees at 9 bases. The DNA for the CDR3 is TGTGCCTGGACTTGGACAGGGGTCACTGAAGCTTTCTTT. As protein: CAWTWTGVTEAFF.